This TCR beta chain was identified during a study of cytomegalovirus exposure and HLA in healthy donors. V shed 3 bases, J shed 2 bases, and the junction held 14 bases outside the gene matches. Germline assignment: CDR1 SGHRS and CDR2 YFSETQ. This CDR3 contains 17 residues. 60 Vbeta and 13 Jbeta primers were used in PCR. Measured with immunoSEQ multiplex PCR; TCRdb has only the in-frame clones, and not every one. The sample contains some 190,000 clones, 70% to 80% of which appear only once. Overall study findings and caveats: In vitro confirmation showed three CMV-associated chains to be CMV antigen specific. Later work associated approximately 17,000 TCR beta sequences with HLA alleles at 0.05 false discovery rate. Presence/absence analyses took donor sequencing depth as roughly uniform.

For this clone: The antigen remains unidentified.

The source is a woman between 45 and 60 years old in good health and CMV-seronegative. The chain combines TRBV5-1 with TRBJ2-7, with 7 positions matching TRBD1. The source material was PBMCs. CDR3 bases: TGCGCCAGCAGCTCAGGGTACAGGGGCCCCCTAACCTACGAGCAGTACTTC. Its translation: CASSSGYRGPLTYEQYF.